Listed here are 19 T cell receptor beta chains from one sample, sequenced in a study of blood T cell repertoires in COVID-19. Libraries were prepared by immunoSEQ multiplex PCR; TCRdb keeps only in-frame clonotypes and omits some of them. The table lists around 200,000 clones, roughly 90% of them singletons, with about 1.6% in the top ten. The specimen sequenced was peripheral blood. These receptors came from a man between 18 and 29 years old with active or convalescent COVID-19.

The rearrangement links TRBV7-2 to TRBJ2-3; 11 bases line up with TRBD2. Trimming cost V 2 bases and J 3 bases; bases outside gene matches: 4. CDR3 length equals 16 residues. The V gene's germline CDR1 is SGHTA and CDR2 FQGNSA. The CDR3 region has the DNA TGTGCCAGCAGCTTATTAGCGGGAGGGCCGACAGATACGCAGTATTTT. It translates to CASSLLAGGPTDTQYF.

V gene TRBV10-3 combines with J gene TRBJ2-3, with 12 bases matching TRBD2. In germline, CDR1 is ENHRY, CDR2 SYGVKD. V was pared by 6 bases and J by 2 bases, with 3 bases of the junction left unmatched. This CDR3 has 15 residues. The CDR3 sequence: CAIRASGGATDTQYF. CDR3 bases: TGTGCCATCAGGGCTAGCGGGGGGGCCACAGATACGCAGTATTTT.

The J gene is TRBJ1-3, the V gene TRBV28, with D possibly being TRBD1 (5 bases). Between the trimmed V and J ends, which lost 10 bases and 4 bases, there was a span of 17 bases. The CDR3 sequence is 14 residues long. Germline CDR1 is MDHEN and CDR2 is SYDVKM. The CDR3 DNA reads as TGTGCCACCGGAAAGATAACAGGAGGAAACACCATATATTTT. Translating it yields CATGKITGGNTIYF.

V is TRBV10-2 and J is TRBJ2-5; D is possibly TRBD2 (5 bases). The CDR3 is 14 residues long. Germline V CDR1 and CDR2: WSHSY, SAAADI. V lost 5 bases, J lost 7 bases, and 17 bases lay in between. For the CDR3, the DNA is TGCGCCAGCAGTTGGACCATCTCAGAGGGGACCCAGTACTTC. It encodes CASSWTISEGTQYF.

The V gene is TRBV19, the J gene TRBJ1-6, with 8 bases matching TRBD1. CDR1 and CDR2 (germline): LNHDA, SQIVND (reference sequence). V gave up 7 bases and J gave up 7 bases; unmatched junction bases: 6. This CDR3 is 14 amino acids long. CDR3 sequence: CASNTGQENSPLHF. Written as DNA, the CDR3 is TGTGCCAGTAATACGGGACAGGAGAATTCACCCCTCCACTTT.

This clone was seen only once. V is TRBV5-5 and J is TRBJ2-3; 9 bases fit TRBD1. Unmatched junction bases numbered 13, after V lost 0 bases and J lost 2 bases. This CDR3 has 19 amino acids. Germline CDR1 reads SGHKS; CDR2 reads YYEKEE (reference sequence). The DNA for the CDR3 is TGTGCCAGCAGCTTGGAGGGGACAGGGCTGATGGGTTTCACAGATACGCAGTATTTT. It codes for CASSLEGTGLMGFTDTQYF.

CDR3 residues: CASSSTRGGNYYGYTF. The CDR3 bases are TGTGCCAGCAGTTCAACCCGGGGGGGGAACTACTATGGCTACACCTTC. V gene TRBV5-6 combines with J gene TRBJ1-2; a weak D match, TRBD1 (5 bases). This CDR3 region has 16 residues. From germline, CDR1 is SGHDT and CDR2 YYEEEE. The ends were cut back, 5 bases at V and 3 bases at J, with 20 bases in the middle. The full variable domain, rest sourced from reference TRBV5-6 and TRBJ1-2, is DAGVTQSPTHLIKTRGQQVTLRCSPKSGHDTVSWYQQALGQGPQFIFQYYEEEERQRGNFPDRFSGHQFPNYSSELNVNALLLGDSALYLCASSSTRGGNYYGYTFGSGTRLTVV.

This rearrangement joins TRBV6-5 to TRBJ2-2; no clear D. The CDR3 loop spans 14 amino acids. From germline, CDR1 is MNHEY and CDR2 SVGAGI. V was pared by 6 bases and J by 5 bases, with 13 bases between. CDR3 amino acids: CASRSGTPTGELFF. The CDR3 DNA follows: TGTGCCAGCAGATCAGGTACACCAACCGGGGAGCTGTTTTTT.

The V gene is TRBV28, the J gene TRBJ2-1, with 13 bases fitting TRBD2. CDR1 and CDR2 (germline): MDHEN, SYDVKM. The V segment lost 6 bases and the J segment 4 bases; nucleotides outside the gene matches: 9. The CDR3 is made up of 17 amino acids. CDR3 bases: TGTGCCAGCAGCTCACCAAGGACTAGCGGGAGTTACAATGAGCAGTTCTTC. It codes for CASSSPRTSGSYNEQFF.

The chain employs TRBV6-2 or TRBV6-3 and TRBJ2-1, with 10 bases that match TRBD2. This CDR3 has 16 amino acids. J lost 2 bases, V lost 4 bases, and 5 bases had no gene match. Germline values: CDR1 MNHEY, CDR2 SVGEGT. CDR3 sequence: CASSLTSGTTYNEQFF. As DNA, the CDR3 is TGTGCCAGCAGTTTAACTAGCGGGACAACCTACAATGAGCAGTTCTTC.

The gene calls are TRBV19 and TRBJ1-2; D remains unclear. The CDR3 extends over 12 amino acids. V gave up 5 bases and J gave up 7 bases, with 11 bases separating them. Germline CDR1 is LNHDA and CDR2 is SQIVND (reference sequence). The CDR3 DNA reads as TGTGCCAGTAGTGGCAGAGGGCGTGGCTACACCTTC. It encodes CASSGRGRGYTF.

The chain has TRBV7-2 and TRBJ1-2; 9 nucleotides align to TRBD1. The germline V gene has CDR1 SGHTA and CDR2 FQGNSA. The V segment lost 0 bases and the J segment 6 bases; nucleotides outside the gene matches: 2. CDR3 length: 14 amino acids. CDR3 sequence (DNA): TGTGCCAGCAGCTTAGCGGGACAGGGTAATGGCTACACCTTC. Residues: CASSLAGQGNGYTF. The full variable domain, rest sourced from reference TRBV7-2 and TRBJ1-2, is GAGVSQSPSNKVTEKGKDVELRCDPISGHTALYWYRQSLGQGLEFLIYFQGNSAPDKSGLPSDRFSAERTGGSVSTLTIQRTQQEDSAVYLCASSLAGQGNGYTFGSGTRLTVV.

The chain carries TRBV19 and TRBJ1-4; the match to TRBD1 covers 10 bases. V shed 3 bases and J 15 bases; nucleotides not matched to a gene: 4. The CDR3 totals 12 residues. Germline assignment: CDR1 LNHDA and CDR2 SQIVND (reference sequence). The CDR3 is CASSIGQGDLFF. Here the CDR3 DNA reads TGTGCCAGTAGTATCGGACAGGGGGACTTGTTTTTT.

This clone was observed a few times. CDR3: CASSLDWGVNTF. The CDR3 nucleotides read TGTGCCAGCAGCTTGGATTGGGGAGTCAACACCTTC. This rearrangement joins TRBV5-8 to TRBJ1-2, with D unclear. The germline gives CDR1 SGHTS, CDR2 YDEGEE. The CDR3 runs 12 residues. V dropped 0 bases and J dropped 12 bases, with 12 bases sitting between them.

The V call is TRBV6-6, the J call TRBJ2-7, with D maybe TRBD2 (5 bases). Trimming pared 3 bases from V and 7 bases from J, leaving 19 bases between. This CDR3 has 15 residues. Germline CDR1 reads MNHNY; CDR2 reads SVGAGI (reference sequence). CDR3 DNA: TGTGCCAGCAGTTATAGGACTTCCCGGTTAGATGAGCAGTACTTC. Encoded protein: CASSYRTSRLDEQYF.

The table lists this clone with a count of one. The chain carries TRBV12-3 or TRBV12-4 and TRBJ1-4; 7 bases are shared with TRBD1. V lost 6 bases to trimming and J lost 7 bases; unmatched junction nucleotides: 5. The CDR3 extends over 13 amino acids. CDR3 sequence: CASSRDSGEKLFF. CDR3 nucleotides: TGTGCCAGCAGCCGGGACAGCGGTGAAAAACTGTTTTTT.

DNA of the CDR3: TGTGCCTGGAGTGTTCGACAAGAATCGTCACCCCTCCACTTT. The encoded protein is CAWSVRQESSPLHF. The chain recombines TRBV30 with TRBJ1-6, with unresolved D. This CDR3 spans 14 amino acids. Per germline, CDR1 GTSNPN and CDR2 SVGIG (reference sequence). Trimming removed 0 bases from V and 10 bases from J, with 13 bases in between.

The rearrangement uses TRBV18 and TRBJ2-1; possibly TRBD1 for D (5 bases). Trimming took 0 bases from V and 6 from J, leaving 12 bases between them. The CDR3 loop spans 15 amino acids. CDR1 KGHSH and CDR2 LQKENI come from the germline V gene. The CDR3 spells CASSPPARAFNEQFF. The CDR3 DNA follows: TGTGCCAGCTCACCACCGGCCAGGGCGTTCAATGAGCAGTTCTTC.

The chain uses TRBV3-1 (or the pseudogene TRBV3-2) and TRBJ1-4, with 8 bases lining up with TRBD1. Germline V gene data show CDR1 as LGHDT and CDR2 as YNNKEL (reference sequence). CDR3 length: 15 amino acids. The V gene end was trimmed by 3 bases and the J gene end by 2 bases; junction bases not matched to a gene: 2. CDR3 bases: TGTGCCAGCAGCCAGACAGGGGTGACTAATGAAAAACTGTTTTTT. Its protein is CASSQTGVTNEKLFF.